Listed below are T cell receptor beta chains from one sample, sequenced in a study of T cell changes during pregnancy in multiple sclerosis. Produced via immunoSEQ multiplex PCR; TCRdb's table is partial and in-frame only. The sample records under 85,000 clones, roughly 94% being singletons. The sequences come from peripheral blood, collected in the third trimester of pregnancy. The source is a female donor with multiple sclerosis, enrolled in a pregnancy study. Each CDR3 is given with its conserved first and last residue. The order of the fields is V gene, D gene, J gene, clone size, CDR3 protein, CDR3 DNA. A D gene is named only where the DNA matches it firmly. Clone size is not always given. Where it is, it says once, few, many or a class for expanded clones.

>TRBV10-3|TRBD2|TRBJ2-7|.
CAISGGPGTSVSYEQYF
TGTGCCATCAGTGGTGGACCCGGGACTAGCGTATCCTACGAGCAGTACTTC
>TRBV7-3|.|TRBJ1-1|.
CASSTWGLVNTEAFF
TGTGCCAGCAGCACCTGGGGGCTTGTGAACACTGAAGCTTTCTTT
>TRBV11-2|TRBD1|TRBJ1-3|.
CASSSQTGWGNTIYF
TGTGCCAGCAGCTCCCAGACAGGGTGGGGAAACACCATATATTTT
>TRBV5-8|.|TRBJ2-5|.
CASSLAVQETQYF
TGTGCCAGCAGCTTGGCCGTGCAAGAGACCCAGTACTTC
>TRBV6-4|.|TRBJ2-1|.
CASSDGDTHNEQFF
TGTGCCAGCAGTGACGGGGACACTCACAATGAGCAGTTCTTC
>TRBV5-1|TRBD2|TRBJ2-1|.
CASSLAGSSYNEQFF
TGCGCCAGCAGCCTAGCGGGGAGCTCCTACAATGAGCAGTTCTTC
>TRBV5-5|TRBD1|TRBJ1-6|.
CASSLRTGNSPLHF
TGTGCCAGCAGCTTAAGGACAGGGAATTCACCCCTCCACTTT
>TRBV10-2|.|TRBJ2-1|once
CASSDRVDEQFF
TGCGCCAGCAGTGACAGGGTCGATGAGCAGTTCTTC
>TRBV9|TRBD1|TRBJ1-2|.
CASSVGDRVTGYTF
TGTGCCAGCAGCGTAGGGGACAGGGTAACCGGCTACACCTTC
>TRBV6-4|.|TRBJ2-3|.
CASSDKAASTDTQYF
TGTGCCAGCAGTGACAAGGCGGCAAGCACAGATACGCAGTATTTT
>TRBV19|.|TRBJ2-2|.
CASKGQGSTGELFF
TGTGCCAGTAAGGGGCAGGGGTCCACCGGGGAGCTGTTTTTT
>TRBV7-2|.|TRBJ1-3|once
CASSFGGSWDTIYF
TGTGCCAGCAGCTTTGGAGGATCTTGGGACACCATATATTTT
>TRBV6-1|TRBD1|TRBJ1-5|.
CATLDRGAYQPQHF
TGTGCCACCTTGGACAGGGGCGCCTATCAGCCCCAGCATTTT
>TRBV9|TRBD2|TRBJ2-1|.
CASSLLAGGWGEQFF
TGTGCCAGCAGCTTACTAGCGGGGGGTTGGGGTGAGCAGTTCTTC
>TRBV19|.|TRBJ2-7|.
CASSVQGRWGGYEQYF
TGTGCCAGTAGTGTGCAGGGCCGCTGGGGCGGCTACGAGCAGTACTTC
>TRBV10-3|TRBD1|TRBJ2-2|.
CAISPDRGGTGELFF
TGTGCCATCAGTCCGGACAGGGGGGGCACCGGGGAGCTGTTTTTT
>TRBV19|TRBD1|TRBJ1-4|.
CASSKGGEIEKLFF
TGTGCCAGTAGTAAAGGGGGCGAGATTGAAAAACTGTTTTTT
>TRBV5-1|TRBD1|TRBJ1-1|.
CASSLVGDRGTEAFF
TGCGCCAGCAGCTTGGTGGGGGACAGGGGGACTGAAGCTTTCTTT
>TRBV4-2|.|TRBJ1-5|.
CASSQGELAGGNQPQHF
TGTGCCAGCAGCCAAGGTGAATTGGCAGGGGGCAATCAGCCCCAGCATTTT
>TRBV5-1|.|TRBJ2-1|.
CASSWDSNRINNEQFF
TGCGCCAGCAGCTGGGACTCCAACCGAATTAACAATGAGCAGTTCTTC
>TRBV19|TRBD1|TRBJ1-2|.
CASSDSGTGPNYGYTF
TGTGCCAGTAGTGACTCTGGGACAGGACCAAACTATGGCTACACCTTC
>TRBV10-1|TRBD2|TRBJ2-7|few
CASRDGLAGGPYEQYF
TGCGCCAGCAGGGACGGACTAGCGGGGGGCCCCTACGAGCAGTACTTC
>TRBV19|TRBD2|TRBJ2-1|.
CASSIRGAYNEQFF
TGTGCCAGTAGTATCCGGGGGGCCTACAATGAGCAGTTCTTC
>TRBV4-1|.|TRBJ1-6|.
CASSQDRPSGVLLHF
TGCGCCAGCAGCCAAGATCGGCCCTCAGGGGTTTTACTCCACTTT
>TRBV13|.|TRBJ2-2|.
CASSSHSEGTGELFF
TGTGCCAGCAGTTCCCACAGTGAGGGCACCGGGGAGCTGTTTTTT
>TRBV7-3|TRBD1|TRBJ1-1|.
CASSRTGVNTEAFF
TGTGCCAGCAGCCGTACAGGGGTGAACACTGAAGCTTTCTTT
>TRBV9|.|TRBJ2-7|once
CASSPSRVAYEQYF
TGTGCCAGCAGCCCCAGCCGGGTGGCCTACGAGCAGTACTTC
>TRBV19|.|TRBJ2-2|.
CASSMRRAGELFF
TGTGCCAGTAGTATGCGACGGGCCGGGGAGCTGTTTTTT
>TRBV11-2|.|TRBJ1-5|.
CASSLDRNQPQHF
TGTGCCAGCAGCTTGGACAGAAATCAGCCCCAGCATTTT
>TRBV7-2|TRBD1|TRBJ2-5|.
CASSLETGGILGETQYF
TGTGCCAGCAGCTTAGAGACAGGGGGGATACTAGGGGAGACCCAGTACTTC
>TRBV7-2|.|TRBJ1-6|few
CASSLAPGYNSPLHF
TGTGCCAGCAGCTTAGCGCCGGGTTATAATTCACCCCTCCACTTT
>TRBV6-1|TRBD1|TRBJ2-1|.
CASSPMGQGYNEQFF
TGTGCCAGCAGTCCAATGGGACAGGGCTACAATGAGCAGTTCTTC
>TRBV9|.|TRBJ1-1|.
CASSPLAGDTEAFF
TGTGCCAGCAGCCCCTTAGCGGGGGACACTGAAGCTTTCTTT
>TRBV5-6|.|TRBJ2-2|.
CASSLDHGPANTGELFF
TGTGCCAGCAGCTTGGATCATGGGCCAGCCAACACCGGGGAGCTGTTTTTT
>TRBV10-3|.|TRBJ1-2|.
CAISVTEPRDGYTF
TGTGCCATCTCGGTGACGGAACCCAGGGATGGCTACACCTTC
>TRBV27|.|TRBJ2-3|.
CASSFSGTQYF
TGTGCCAGCAGTTTCTCGGGGACGCAGTATTTT
>TRBV9|TRBD2|TRBJ2-5|.
CASSVGGREETQYF
TGTGCCAGCAGCGTCGGGGGGAGAGAGGAGACCCAGTACTTC
>TRBV9|.|TRBJ2-3|.
CASSPGLGTDTQYF
TGTGCCAGCAGCCCGGGACTTGGCACAGATACGCAGTATTTT
>TRBV6-6|TRBD1|TRBJ2-5|.
CASNRQGSKETQYF
TGTGCCAGCAACAGACAGGGAAGCAAAGAGACCCAGTACTTC
>TRBV30|.|TRBJ2-4|.
CAWNPGLIAKNIQYF
TGTGCCTGGAACCCGGGGTTGATAGCCAAAAACATTCAGTACTTC
>TRBV27|TRBD2|TRBJ2-1|.
CASSLEVRGGRDEQFF
TGTGCCAGCAGTTTAGAGGTGCGGGGGGGCCGCGATGAGCAGTTCTTC
>TRBV6-1|.|TRBJ2-7|.
CASRRTVTYEQYF
TGTGCCAGCAGGAGGACAGTCACGTACGAGCAGTACTTC
>TRBV19|TRBD1|TRBJ2-7|.
CASTPGTGDYEQYF
TGTGCCAGTACCCCCGGGACAGGGGACTACGAGCAGTACTTC
>TRBV7-9|TRBD1|TRBJ2-7|.
CASSWTGDEQYF
TGTGCCAGCAGCTGGACAGGGGACGAGCAGTACTTC
>TRBV5-8|.|TRBJ1-2|.
CASSVNRDGGYTF
TGTGCCAGCAGCGTTAACAGGGACGGGGGCTACACCTTC
>TRBV6-1|TRBD1|TRBJ2-2|.
CASKNRGDTGELFF
TGTGCCAGCAAGAACAGGGGCGACACCGGGGAGCTGTTTTTT
>TRBV9|.|TRBJ1-3|.
CASSVAGSGNTIYF
TGTGCCAGCAGCGTAGCAGGGTCGGGAAACACCATATATTTT
>TRBV6-1|TRBD2|TRBJ2-2|.
CASSVRLAGTNTGELFF
TGTGCCAGCAGTGTACGACTAGCGGGGACGAACACCGGGGAGCTGTTTTTT
>TRBV12-2|.|TRBJ2-1|once
CASRSRLRRQRSEQFF
TGTGCAAGTCGCTCTAGGCTTCGTCGGCAAAGAAGTGAGCAGTTCTTC
>TRBV4-2|TRBD1|TRBJ2-1|few
CASSHSSEGAYNEQFF
TGTGCCAGCAGCCACTCTTCCGAGGGGGCTTACAATGAGCAGTTCTTC
>TRBV7-8|.|TRBJ2-1|.
CASSLGPYNEQFF
TGTGCCAGCAGCTTAGGTCCTTACAATGAGCAGTTCTTC
>TRBV5-1|TRBD1|TRBJ1-3|few
CASSLVGQTGNTIYF
TGCGCCAGCAGCTTGGTGGGACAGACTGGAAACACCATATATTTT
>TRBV7-9|TRBD2|TRBJ2-2|.
CASSPSLLAGDNTGELFF
TGTGCCAGCAGCCCTAGCCTATTAGCGGGGGACAACACCGGGGAGCTGTTTTTT
>TRBV5-4|.|TRBJ2-7|.
CASSLGGPGSYEQYF
TGTGCCAGCAGCTTGGGCGGGCCGGGATCCTACGAGCAGTACTTC
>TRBV10-3|TRBD2|TRBJ2-7|once
CAIRIAGGSEQYF
TGTGCCATCAGGATAGCGGGGGGGAGCGAGCAGTACTTC